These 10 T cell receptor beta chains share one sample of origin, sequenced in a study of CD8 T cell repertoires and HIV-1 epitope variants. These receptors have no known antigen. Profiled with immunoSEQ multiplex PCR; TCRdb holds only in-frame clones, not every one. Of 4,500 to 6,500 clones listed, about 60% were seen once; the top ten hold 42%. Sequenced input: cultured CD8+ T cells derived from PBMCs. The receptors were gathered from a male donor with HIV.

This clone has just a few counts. CDR3 sequence: CASRSGQGKQPQHF. CDR3 sequence (DNA): TGTGCCAGCAGATCCGGACAGGGAAAACAGCCCCAGCATTTT. The chain couples TRBV6-5 to TRBJ1-5; the match to TRBD1 covers 8 bases. CDR1 and CDR2 from the germline V gene are MNHEY and SVGAGI. J was trimmed by 7 bases and V by 6 bases; bases with no gene match: 8. The CDR3 runs to 14 residues.

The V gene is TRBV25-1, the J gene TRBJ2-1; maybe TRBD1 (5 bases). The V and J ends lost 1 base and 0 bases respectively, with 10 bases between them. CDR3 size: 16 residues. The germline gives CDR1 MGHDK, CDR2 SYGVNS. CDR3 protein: CASSEWGESSYNEQFF. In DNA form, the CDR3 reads TGTGCCAGCAGTGAATGGGGCGAGAGCTCCTACAATGAGCAGTTCTTC.

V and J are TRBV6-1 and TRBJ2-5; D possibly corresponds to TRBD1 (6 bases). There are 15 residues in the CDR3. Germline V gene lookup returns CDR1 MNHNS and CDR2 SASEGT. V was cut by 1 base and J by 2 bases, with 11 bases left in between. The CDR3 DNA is TGTGCCAGCAGTGAAGAAGACAGGCTTCAAGAGACCCAGTACTTC. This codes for CASSEEDRLQETQYF.

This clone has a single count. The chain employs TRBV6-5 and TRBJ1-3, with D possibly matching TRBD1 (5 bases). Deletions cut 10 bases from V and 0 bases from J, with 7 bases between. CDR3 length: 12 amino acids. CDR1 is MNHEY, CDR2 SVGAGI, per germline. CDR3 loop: CATRGSGNTIYF. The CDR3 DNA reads TGTGCCACGAGGGGCTCTGGAAACACCATATATTTT.

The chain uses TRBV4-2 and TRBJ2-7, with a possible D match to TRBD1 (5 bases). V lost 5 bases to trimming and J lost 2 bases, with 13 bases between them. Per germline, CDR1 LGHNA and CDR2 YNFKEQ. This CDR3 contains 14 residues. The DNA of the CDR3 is TGTGCCAGCAGCGACTCGACAGTTACCTACGAGCAGTACTTC. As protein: CASSDSTVTYEQYF.

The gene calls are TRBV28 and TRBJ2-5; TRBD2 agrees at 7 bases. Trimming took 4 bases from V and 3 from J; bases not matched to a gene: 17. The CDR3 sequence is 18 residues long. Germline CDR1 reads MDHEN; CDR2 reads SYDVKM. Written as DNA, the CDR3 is TGTGCCAGCAGTTACCCCCTCGGGGCGGGAGCAGCGGAAGAGACCCAGTACTTC. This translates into CASSYPLGAGAAEETQYF.

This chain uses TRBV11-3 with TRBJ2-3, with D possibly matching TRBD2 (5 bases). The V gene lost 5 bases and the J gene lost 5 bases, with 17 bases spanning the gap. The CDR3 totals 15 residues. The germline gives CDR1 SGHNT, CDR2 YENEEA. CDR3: CASSRREGVGDTQYF. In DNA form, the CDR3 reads TGTGCCAGCAGCCGAAGAGAGGGAGTGGGAGATACGCAGTATTTT.

CDR3 DNA: TGTGCCAGCATCACAAGCGGGGGAGGGGCGTTGAACACTGAAGCTTTCTTT. Its translation: CASITSGGGALNTEAFF. The rearrangement joins TRBV28 to TRBJ1-1, with a tentative D call TRBD1 (5 bases). Trimming removed 7 bases at V and 0 bases at J, with 21 bases between. This CDR3 is 17 amino acids long. Per germline, CDR1 MDHEN and CDR2 SYDVKM.

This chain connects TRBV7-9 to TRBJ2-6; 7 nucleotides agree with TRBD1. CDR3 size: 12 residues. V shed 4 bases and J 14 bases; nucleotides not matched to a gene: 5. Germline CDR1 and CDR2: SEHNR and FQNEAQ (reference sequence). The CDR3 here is CASSYTGVLLTF. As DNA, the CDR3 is TGTGCCAGCAGCTACACAGGGGTCCTCCTGACTTTC.

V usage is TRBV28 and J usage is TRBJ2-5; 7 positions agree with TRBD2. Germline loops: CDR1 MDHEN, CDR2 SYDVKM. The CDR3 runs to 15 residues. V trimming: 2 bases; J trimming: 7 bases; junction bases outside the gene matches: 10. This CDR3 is CASSLRGVWVGTQYF. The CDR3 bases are TGTGCCAGCAGTTTACGGGGGGTTTGGGTGGGGACCCAGTACTTC.